This TCR beta chain was recovered during a study of identifying expanded T cells in peripheral blood. Healthy donors had no documented immune events, such as infections, while sampled. Profiled with immunoSEQ multiplex PCR; TCRdb holds only in-frame clones, not every one. The sample yields approximately 130,000 clones, 86% seen once. Overall study findings and caveats: Over two and four weeks, about 17 and 20 clones changed, versus around 1.2 between replicates.

This clone was found once. Its matching antigen is unknown. CDR1 SNHLY and CDR2 FYNNEI come from the germline V gene. With V trimmed by 8 bases and J by 2 bases, 6 bases remained unmatched. This CDR3 contains 13 residues. The specimen sequenced was blood. The rearrangement uses TRBV2 and TRBJ2-7, with TRBD1 matching over 7 bases. The TCR originated in a person between 18 and 75 years old in good health. The CDR3 bases are TGTGCCAGCGGACGACAGGGAACCTACGAGCAGTACTTC. The encoded protein is CASGRQGTYEQYF.